The 3 T cell receptor beta chains reported below all come from one sample, sequenced in a study of beta chain features in type 1 diabetes. Expressed TCRB transcripts were sequenced after all isolated RNA was converted to cDNA. Profiled with immunoSEQ multiplex PCR; TCRdb holds only in-frame clones, not every one. The top ten hold about 0.06% of the sample, which has 450,000 to 600,000 clones, around 28% seen once. Sequencing was performed on naive CD4+ T cells from blood. These receptors all come from a young man in good health.

This chain uses TRBV5-1 with TRBJ2-3; a possible D gene is TRBD1 (7 bases). In germline, CDR1 is SGHRS, CDR2 YFSETQ. The germline V and J ends were trimmed by 3 bases and 2 bases, with 16 bases remaining between them. This CDR3 is built from 16 residues. Here the CDR3 reads CASSSSGGTNTDTQYF. The DNA of the CDR3 is TGCGCCAGCAGCTCATCAGGGGGGACCAACACAGATACGCAGTATTTT. Full variable domain (remainder filled in from reference TRBV5-1 and TRBJ2-3): KAGVTQTPRYLIKTRGQQVTLSCSPISGHRSVSWYQQTPGQGLQFLFEYFSETQRNKGNFPGRFSGRQFSNSRSEMNVSTLELGDSALYLCASSSSGGTNTDTQYFGPGTRLTVL.

This clone occurred a few times. This sequence joins TRBV30 and TRBJ1-2; TRBD1 might be the D (5 bases). The V end lost 8 bases, the J end lost 6 bases, and 13 bases lay between the germline ends. The CDR3 spans 11 residues. CDR1 and CDR2 (germline): GTSNPN, SVGIG (reference sequence). Here the CDR3 reads CARDRADGYTF. CDR3 in DNA: TGTGCCAGGGACCGGGCGGATGGCTACACCTTC. Full variable domain (remainder filled in from reference TRBV30 and TRBJ1-2): SQTIHQWPATLVQPVGSPLSLECTVEGTSNPNLYWYRQAAGRGLQLLFYSVGIGQISSEVPQNLSASRPQDRQFILSSKKLLLSDSGFYLCARDRADGYTFGSGTRLTVV.

This rearrangement joins TRBV30 to TRBJ1-5; 8 nucleotides line up with TRBD1. CDR1 and CDR2 from the germline V gene are GTSNPN and SVGIG (reference sequence). V gave up 4 bases and J gave up 7 bases; unmatched junction bases: 12. The CDR3 covers 15 residues. The CDR3 DNA follows: TGTGCCTGGACCCCAAAGGACAGGGTAAACCAGCCCCAGCATTTT. As protein: CAWTPKDRVNQPQHF.